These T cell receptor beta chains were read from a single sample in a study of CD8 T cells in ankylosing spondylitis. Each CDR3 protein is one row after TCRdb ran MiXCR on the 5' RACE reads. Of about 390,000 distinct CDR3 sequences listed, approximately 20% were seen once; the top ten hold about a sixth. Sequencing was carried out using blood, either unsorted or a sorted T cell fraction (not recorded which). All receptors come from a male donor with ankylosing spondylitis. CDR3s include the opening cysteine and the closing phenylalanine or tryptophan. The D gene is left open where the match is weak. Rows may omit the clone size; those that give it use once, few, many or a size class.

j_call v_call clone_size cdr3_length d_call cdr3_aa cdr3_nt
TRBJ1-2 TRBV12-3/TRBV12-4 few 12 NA CASSLRRPGYTF TGTGCCAGCAGTTTAAGACGGCCGGGCTACACCTTC
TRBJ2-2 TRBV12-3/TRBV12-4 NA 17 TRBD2 CASSFVAGGANTGELFF TGTGCCAGCAGTTTTGTAGCGGGAGGTGCTAACACCGGGGAGCTGTTTTTT
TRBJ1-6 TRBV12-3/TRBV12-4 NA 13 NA CASSWGRGSPLHF TGTGCCAGCAGTTGGGGACGCGGTTCACCCCTCCACTTT
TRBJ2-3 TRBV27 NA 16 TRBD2 CASKTLAGVSTDTQYF TGTGCCAGCAAAACGCTAGCGGGCGTAAGCACAGATACGCAGTATTTT
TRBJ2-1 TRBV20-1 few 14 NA CSAPQESSYNEQFF TGCAGTGCTCCCCAGGAGAGCTCCTACAATGAGCAGTTCTTC
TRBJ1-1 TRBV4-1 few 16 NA CASSHRRGQQNTEAFF TGCGCCAGCAGTCACCGCAGGGGCCAACAGAACACTGAAGCTTTCTTT
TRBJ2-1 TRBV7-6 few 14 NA CASSLLNSGPEQFF TGTGCCAGCAGCTTATTGAATAGCGGCCCTGAGCAGTTCTTC
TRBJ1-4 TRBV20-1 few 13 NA CSGNGAGNEKLFF TGCAGTGGAAACGGTGCGGGTAATGAAAAACTGTTTTTT
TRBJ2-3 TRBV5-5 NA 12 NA CASQPRVDTQYF TGTGCCAGCCAACCGCGAGTAGATACGCAGTATTTT
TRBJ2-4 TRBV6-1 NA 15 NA CASSARGTSVDIQYF TGTGCCAGCAGTGCTCGCGGGACAAGCGTCGACATTCAGTACTTC
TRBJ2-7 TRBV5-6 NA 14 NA CASSLPGAIYEQYF TGTGCCAGCAGCTTACCCGGGGCGATCTACGAGCAGTACTTC
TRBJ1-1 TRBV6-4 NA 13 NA CASRGQLNTEAFF TGTGCCAGCAGGGGACAACTGAACACTGAAGCTTTCTTT
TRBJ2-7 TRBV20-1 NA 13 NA CSALSGGGYEQYF TGCAGTGCTTTAAGCGGAGGGGGATACGAGCAGTACTTC
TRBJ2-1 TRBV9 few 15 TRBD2 CASSARLAGANEQFF TGTGCCAGCAGCGCAAGACTAGCGGGAGCCAATGAGCAGTTCTTC
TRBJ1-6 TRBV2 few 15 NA CASSEGGFENSPLHF TGTGCCAGCAGCGAGGGGGGGTTCGAGAATTCACCCCTCCACTTT
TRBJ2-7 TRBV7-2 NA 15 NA CASSLRYGSNYEQYF TGTGCCAGCAGCTTACGTTACGGGAGTAACTACGAGCAGTACTTC
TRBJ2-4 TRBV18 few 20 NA CASSPLGETGETLAKNIQYF TGTGCCAGCTCACCGTTGGGGGAAACAGGAGAAACTCTAGCCAAAAACATTCAGTACTTC
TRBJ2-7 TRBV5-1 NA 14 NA CASSPALEGHEQYF TGCGCCAGCAGCCCAGCGTTGGAGGGCCACGAGCAGTACTTC
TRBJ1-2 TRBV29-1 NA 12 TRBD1 CSVEGDSYGYTF TGCAGCGTCGAGGGGGACAGCTATGGCTACACCTTC
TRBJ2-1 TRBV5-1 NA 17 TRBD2 CASSARLAANPLGEQFF TGCGCCAGCAGCGCCAGACTAGCGGCAAACCCACTGGGTGAGCAGTTCTTC
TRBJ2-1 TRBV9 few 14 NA CASSVVRSGGEQFF TGTGCCAGCAGCGTAGTTAGGTCTGGCGGTGAGCAGTTCTTC
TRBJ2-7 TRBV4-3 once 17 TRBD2 CASSATGTSASSYEQYF TGCGCCAGCAGCGCGACTGGAACTAGCGCCAGCTCCTACGAGCAGTACTTC
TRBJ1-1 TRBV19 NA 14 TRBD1 CASSRTGMNTEAFF TGTGCCAGTAGTAGGACAGGGATGAACACTGAAGCTTTCTTT
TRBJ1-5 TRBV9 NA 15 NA CASSVAQNSNQPQHF TGTGCCAGCAGCGTAGCCCAAAATAGCAATCAGCCCCAGCATTTT
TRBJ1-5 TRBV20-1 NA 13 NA CSATDRHNQPQHF TGCAGTGCTACCGACAGGCACAATCAGCCCCAGCATTTT
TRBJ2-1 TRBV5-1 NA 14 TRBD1 CASSLGTGADEQFF TGCGCCAGCAGCTTGGGGACAGGGGCGGATGAGCAGTTCTTC
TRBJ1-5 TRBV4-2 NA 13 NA CASSKDANQPQHF TGTGCCAGCAGCAAGGACGCAAATCAGCCCCAGCATTTT
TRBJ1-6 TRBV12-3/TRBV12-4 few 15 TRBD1 CASSRQGPYNSPLHF TGTGCCAGCAGCCGACAGGGACCCTATAATTCACCCCTCCACTTT
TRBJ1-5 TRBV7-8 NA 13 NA CASAEFSNQPQHF TGTGCCAGCGCTGAGTTCAGTAATCAGCCCCAGCATTTT
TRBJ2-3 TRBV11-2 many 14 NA CASSSHLITDTQYF TGTGCCAGCAGCTCACATTTGATTACAGATACGCAGTATTTT
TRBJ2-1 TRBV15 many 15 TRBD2 CATSSSGASYNEQFF TGTGCCACCAGCAGTAGCGGGGCCTCCTACAATGAGCAGTTCTTC
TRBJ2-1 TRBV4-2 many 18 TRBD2 CASSQDPRLAGGGNEQFF TGTGCCAGCAGCCAAGATCCCCGACTAGCGGGAGGGGGCAATGAGCAGTTCTTC
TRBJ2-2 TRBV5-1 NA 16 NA CASSLVLVGPTGELFF TGCGCCAGCAGCTTGGTTCTAGTAGGCCCTACCGGGGAGCTGTTTTTT
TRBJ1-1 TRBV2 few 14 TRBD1 CASIRGTGGTEAFF TGTGCCAGCATTAGGGGGACAGGGGGAACTGAAGCTTTCTTT
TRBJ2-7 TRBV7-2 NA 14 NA CASTRRDGSYEQYF TGTGCCAGCACCCGCCGGGACGGGAGCTACGAGCAGTACTTC
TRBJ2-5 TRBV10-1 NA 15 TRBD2 CASSEWAGDGETQYF TGCGCCAGCAGTGAATGGGCGGGAGACGGAGAGACCCAGTACTTC
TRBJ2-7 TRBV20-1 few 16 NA CSARDLWQGHTYEQYF TGCAGTGCTAGAGATCTTTGGCAGGGGCACACCTACGAGCAGTACTTC
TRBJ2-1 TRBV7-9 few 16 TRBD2 CASNRVSGDLYNEQFF TGTGCCAGCAACCGAGTAAGCGGGGACCTCTACAATGAGCAGTTCTTC
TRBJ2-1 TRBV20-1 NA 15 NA CSATRRQTAADEQFF TGCAGTGCGACTAGGCGACAAACCGCTGCCGATGAGCAGTTCTTC